These 31 T cell receptor beta chains came from one sample sequenced in a study of T cell repertoires in aging, cancer and after chemotherapy. TCR beta rearrangements were amplified from peripheral blood genomic DNA. TRB rearrangements spanning V, D and J were amplified using mixed TRB-A/B primers. TCRdb re-called the multiplex PCR reads with MiXCR, one entry per CDR3 protein. Among more than 8,500 distinct CDR3 sequences listed, 39% were seen once. The specimen was blood. The receptors were gathered from a human donor in good health.

This clonotype appeared once. This chain joins TRBV27 and TRBJ2-1, with D perhaps TRBD1 (6 bases). This CDR3 has 16 residues. Between the trimmed V and J ends, which lost 4 bases and 3 bases, there was a span of 16 bases. Germline V gene sequence: CDR1 MNHEY, CDR2 SMNVEV (reference sequence). The chain's CDR3 is CASSSILRTVYNEQFF. CDR3 nucleotide sequence: TGTGCCAGCAGTTCCATCCTCCGGACAGTCTACAATGAGCAGTTCTTC.

The V call is TRBV11-1, the J call TRBJ1-2; possible D gene TRBD1, 5 bases. CDR3 length: 19 residues. CDR1 is SGHAT and CDR2 is FQDESV in the germline V gene (reference sequence). Trimming removed 1 base from V and 2 bases from J, with 23 bases in between. The CDR3 here is CASSLDPHHEGVLNYGYTF. CDR3 DNA sequence: TGTGCCAGCAGCTTAGATCCCCACCACGAAGGGGTTCTAAACTATGGCTACACCTTC.

The chain combines TRBV12-3 or TRBV12-4 with TRBJ1-4; D gene ambiguous. V shed 3 bases and J shed 7 bases, with 12 bases lying between them. The CDR3 has 14 amino acids. Here the CDR3 reads CASSFLGFGEKLFF. CDR3 bases: TGTGCCAGCAGTTTTTTAGGGTTCGGTGAAAAACTGTTTTTT.

This clonotype was recorded once. The chain joins TRBV20-1 to TRBJ2-1; possible D gene TRBD1, 5 bases. Germline V gives CDR1 DFQATT, CDR2 SNEGSKA (reference sequence). CDR3 size: 16 residues. Between the trimmed V and J ends, which lost 6 bases and 6 bases, there was a span of 24 bases. DNA of the CDR3: TGCAGTGCCCTAGGGGCGCTAACCCACTTGGGCAATGAGCAGTTCTTC. Translating it yields CSALGALTHLGNEQFF.

About this clonotype itself: This could be a read error, since a much larger clone is one nucleotide away. This chain's CDR3 is CSVVGRLGYTF. The CDR3 DNA reads TGCAGCGTTGTGGGGAGGCTCGGCTACACCTTC. The chain links TRBV29-1 to TRBJ1-2, with D uncertain. V gave up 4 bases and J gave up 8 bases, with 11 bases separating them. This CDR3 contains 11 residues. Germline loops: CDR1 SQVTM, CDR2 ANQGSEA.

This clonotype was picked up a small number of times. This sequence joins TRBV7-9 and TRBJ2-7; no reliable D call. The CDR3 spans 13 residues. Looked up from germline, CDR1 is SEHNR and CDR2 is FQNEAQ (reference sequence). Trimming left V 5 bases short and J 0 bases short, with 8 bases between. For the CDR3, the DNA is TGTGCCAGCAGCCCCCTGGGCTCCTACGAGCAGTACTTC. This codes for CASSPLGSYEQYF.

V usage is TRBV11-2 and J usage is TRBJ1-1; 9 bases fit TRBD1. The CDR3 loop spans 17 amino acids. CDR1 and CDR2 (germline): SGHAT, FQNNGV. The V segment lost 4 bases and the J segment 1 base; nucleotides outside the gene matches: 10. CDR3 coding DNA: TGTGCCAGCAGCTCCAGACCGGGACAGGGAAGGAACACTGAAGCTTTCTTT. This codes for CASSSRPGQGRNTEAFF.

The chain recombines TRBV6-5 with TRBJ2-5, with 8 bases that match TRBD1. Germline trimming cut 0 bases from V and 1 base from J; bases unmatched to any gene: 4. The germline V gene encodes CDR1 MNHEY and CDR2 SVGAGI. There are 16 residues in the CDR3. CDR3 in DNA: TGTGCCAGCAGTTACTCGAGTGGGACAGGCCAAGAGACCCAGTACTTC. Amino acids: CASSYSSGTGQETQYF.

This chain connects TRBV24-1 to TRBJ1-2; D might be TRBD1 (5 bases). Germline V gene lookup returns CDR1 KGHDR and CDR2 SFDVKD. Trimming pared 4 bases from V and 3 bases from J, leaving 8 bases between. The CDR3 extends over 13 amino acids. This CDR3 is CATSDRGHYGYTF. CDR3 nucleotide sequence: TGTGCCACCAGTGACCGGGGCCACTATGGCTACACCTTC.

The J gene is TRBJ2-7, the V gene TRBV7-6; the D gene could be TRBD1 or TRBD2 (5 bases each). The CDR3 is 15 amino acids. The V end was cut by 5 bases, the J end by 2 bases, with 16 bases between. CDR1 is SGHVS and CDR2 is FNYEAQ in the germline V gene. CDR3 protein: CASSNNRDPTYEQYF. CDR3 nucleotides: TGTGCCAGCAGCAATAACCGGGACCCGACCTACGAGCAGTACTTC.

The CDR3 is CASSLLTGGLYNEQFF. DNA for the CDR3: TGTGCCAGCAGCTTACTAACAGGGGGTTTGTACAATGAGCAGTTCTTC. The chain employs TRBV13 and TRBJ2-1, with 8 positions matching TRBD1. CDR1 and CDR2 (germline): PRHDT, FYEKMQ (reference sequence). The CDR3 is made up of 16 amino acids. Trimming at V came to 2 bases and at J to 4 bases, leaving 7 bases not matched to a gene.

Concerning this clonotype itself: Germline is not matched at one junction end, which may reflect a read error. The chain employs TRBV11-3 and TRBJ1-6; D is uncertain. Germline-derived CDR1 and CDR2 are SGHNT and YENEEA. This CDR3 is 14 amino acids long. In DNA, the CDR3 is TGCGCCAGCAGCTTGGAGACCCCCAGTTCACCCCTCCACTTT. It specifies CASSLETPSSPLHF.

This clonotype is deemed medium-sized. The chain recombines TRBV29-1 with TRBJ1-3; no definite D call. Germline loops: CDR1 SQVTM, CDR2 ANQGSEA. Trimming cost V 1 base and J 2 bases, with 0 bases left between them. This CDR3 has 11 residues. The chain's CDR3 is CSVEAGNTIYF. The CDR3 DNA follows: TGCAGCGTTGAAGCTGGAAACACCATATATTTT.

The chain links TRBV5-1 to TRBJ2-1; D not resolved. This CDR3 has 16 residues. V dropped 2 bases and J dropped 4 bases, with 16 bases sitting between them. CDR1 and CDR2 from the germline V gene are SGHRS and YFSETQ. The CDR3 protein is CASSLDLLPPYNEQFF. In DNA, the CDR3 is TGCGCCAGCAGCTTAGACCTACTTCCACCTTACAATGAGCAGTTCTTC.

The chain couples TRBV5-4 to TRBJ1-3, with D perhaps matching TRBD1 (5 bases). The germline V gene encodes CDR1 SGHNT and CDR2 YYREEE (reference sequence). This CDR3 is 16 amino acids long. V was cut by 4 bases and J by 0 bases, with 14 bases left in between. DNA for the CDR3: TGTGCCAGCAGCATGGGGGGAGGACGCTCTGGAAACACCATATATTTT. It translates to CASSMGGGRSGNTIYF.

The V call is TRBV5-6, the J call TRBJ2-7; 9 bases match TRBD1. The V segment lost 5 bases and the J segment 5 bases; nucleotides outside the gene matches: 11. Germline loops: CDR1 SGHDT, CDR2 YYEEEE. The length of the CDR3 is 15 residues. The CDR3 DNA is TGTGCCAGCAGTCCCCAGACAGGGGGTATCAACGAGCAGTACTTC. It specifies CASSPQTGGINEQYF.

V is TRBV5-4 and J is TRBJ1-2; 9 bases align to TRBD1. CDR1 is SGHNT and CDR2 is YYREEE in the germline V gene (reference sequence). The CDR3 totals 16 residues. The J segment lost 7 bases and the V segment lost 1 base, leaving 11 bases of the junction unmatched. The CDR3 reads CASSLSRDRVGFGYTF. CDR3 coding DNA: TGTGCCAGCAGCTTGTCCCGGGACAGGGTTGGTTTTGGCTACACCTTC.

The rearrangement joins TRBV13 to TRBJ2-1; TRBD2 matches 15 bases. Germline trimming cut 5 bases from V and 6 bases from J; bases unmatched to any gene: 8. Germline loops: CDR1 PRHDT, CDR2 FYEKMQ (reference sequence). This CDR3 spans 17 amino acids. This CDR3 is CASSMGLAGGVGNEQFF. Written as DNA, the CDR3 is TGTGCCAGCAGCATGGGACTAGCGGGAGGAGTTGGCAATGAGCAGTTCTTC. Together with reference TRBV13 and TRBJ2-1, the CDR3 gives the full variable domain: AAGVIQSPRHLIKEKRETATLKCYPIPRHDTVYWYQQGPGQDPQFLISFYEKMQSDKGSIPDRFSAQQFSDYHSELNMSSLELGDSALYFCASSMGLAGGVGNEQFFGPGTRLTVL.

The chain uses TRBV12-3 or TRBV12-4 and TRBJ1-2, with 7 positions matching TRBD1. J lost 7 bases, V lost 6 bases, and 8 bases had no gene match. The CDR3 spans 13 residues. In nucleotides, the CDR3 is TGTGCCAGCAGCTTGGGACAGAAGTTTGGCTACACCTTC. As protein: CASSLGQKFGYTF.

V usage is TRBV4-2 and J usage is TRBJ2-7, with 9 bases matching TRBD2. CDR3 length: 16 residues. Germline V lookup: CDR1 LGHNA, CDR2 YNFKEQ. Germline trimming cut 0 bases from V and 4 bases from J; bases unmatched to any gene: 7. CDR3 coding DNA: TGTGCCAGCAGCCAAGAAGGTGCGGGAGGGGCATACGAGCAGTACTTC. Translated: CASSQEGAGGAYEQYF.

The CDR3 loop reads CASSLLAGSTDTQYF. CDR3 in DNA: TGTGCCAGCAGCTTACTAGCGGGGAGCACAGATACGCAGTATTTT. V and J are TRBV13 and TRBJ2-3; 9 bases are shared with TRBD2. Germline assignment: CDR1 PRHDT and CDR2 FYEKMQ (reference sequence). With V trimmed by 2 bases and J by 0 bases, 0 bases remained unmatched. CDR3 length: 15 residues.

V gene TRBV6-5 combines with J gene TRBJ1-5, with D hard to call. V was pared by 7 bases and J by 1 base, with 11 bases between. The CDR3 is 14 amino acids. Germline loops: CDR1 MNHEY, CDR2 SVGAGI. DNA for the CDR3: TGTGCCAGCATGAGACACTTAAGCAATCAGCCCCAGCATTTT. It yields the protein CASMRHLSNQPQHF.

There are a few counts of this clonotype. V and J are TRBV13 and TRBJ2-1; 7 bases agree with TRBD2. The germline CDR1 and CDR2 sequences are PRHDT and FYEKMQ (reference sequence). Germline trimming cut 2 bases from V and 10 bases from J; bases unmatched to any gene: 11. The CDR3 consists of 15 residues. CDR3: CASSLKPHRLAEQFF. CDR3 nucleotide sequence: TGTGCCAGCAGCTTAAAACCTCATAGACTAGCCGAGCAGTTCTTC.

The chain combines TRBV6-6 with TRBJ2-7; D is ambiguous. The CDR3 is made up of 13 amino acids. In germline, CDR1 is MNHNY, CDR2 SVGAGI (reference sequence). Trimming removed 6 bases at V and 0 bases at J, with 9 bases between. The DNA for the CDR3 is TGTGCCAGCAGCCGTCCAAACTCCTACGAGCAGTACTTC. The encoded protein is CASSRPNSYEQYF.

The chain employs TRBV7-2 and TRBJ2-3; 10 bases are a match to TRBD2. The CDR3 contains 17 residues. J was trimmed by 6 bases and V by 2 bases; bases with no gene match: 11. From germline, CDR1 is SGHTA and CDR2 FQGNSA. The CDR3 spells CASSLKRLAGDRDTQYF. CDR3 sequence (DNA): TGTGCCAGCAGCTTAAAGAGACTAGCGGGTGACCGGGATACGCAGTATTTT.

The count of this clonotype is one. The chain employs TRBV6-5 and TRBJ1-1; D possibly corresponds to TRBD1 (6 bases). The germline gives CDR1 MNHEY, CDR2 SVGAGI. V gave up 6 bases and J gave up 1 base, with 12 bases separating them. There are 14 residues in the CDR3. CDR3 amino acids: CASRRQVGNTEAFF. CDR3 DNA: TGTGCCAGCAGGAGACAGGTCGGGAACACTGAAGCTTTCTTT.

The rearrangement links TRBV29-1 to TRBJ1-3; D is unclear. Trimming left V 2 bases short and J 7 bases short, with 15 bases between. Germline V gene lookup returns CDR1 SQVTM and CDR2 ANQGSEA. The CDR3 is made up of 14 amino acids. The CDR3 loop reads CSVESRAPWNTIYF. The DNA for the CDR3 is TGCAGCGTTGAATCTAGGGCGCCATGGAACACCATATATTTT.

This clonotype turned up a few times. V is TRBV5-6 and J is TRBJ1-2; D is uncertain. V lost 0 bases and J lost 4, with 10 bases in between. Germline V gene lookup returns CDR1 SGHDT and CDR2 YYEEEE. The CDR3 length is 14 residues. DNA for the CDR3: TGTGCCAGCAGCTTGGCGAGTCAGCTCTATGGCTACACCTTC. Encoded protein: CASSLASQLYGYTF.

The table lists this clonotype with a few counts. This chain joins TRBV13 and TRBJ2-5; TRBD2 might be the D (5 bases). The germline V gene has CDR1 PRHDT and CDR2 FYEKMQ (reference sequence). The V end lost 5 bases, the J end lost 0 bases, and 10 bases lay between the germline ends. The CDR3 runs 14 residues. This CDR3 reads CASSPTRDQETQYF. CDR3 bases: TGTGCCAGCAGCCCCACTAGGGACCAAGAGACCCAGTACTTC.

This chain joins TRBV30 and TRBJ1-3, with D unclear. CDR1 GTSNPN and CDR2 SVGIG come from the germline V gene (reference sequence). V dropped 0 bases and J dropped 1 base, with 7 bases sitting between them. There are 14 residues in the CDR3. The chain's CDR3 is CAWSVHLSGNTIYF. Here the CDR3 DNA reads TGTGCCTGGAGTGTACACTTATCTGGAAACACCATATATTTT.

J is TRBJ2-7 and V is TRBV12-3 or TRBV12-4; possibly TRBD1 or TRBD2 for D (6 bases each). With 5 bases removed from V and 5 bases from J, the gap between germline ends came to 10 bases. This CDR3 comprises 12 residues. The CDR3: CASSERGDEQYF. The CDR3 nucleotides are TGTGCCAGCAGTGAAAGGGGGGACGAGCAGTACTTC.